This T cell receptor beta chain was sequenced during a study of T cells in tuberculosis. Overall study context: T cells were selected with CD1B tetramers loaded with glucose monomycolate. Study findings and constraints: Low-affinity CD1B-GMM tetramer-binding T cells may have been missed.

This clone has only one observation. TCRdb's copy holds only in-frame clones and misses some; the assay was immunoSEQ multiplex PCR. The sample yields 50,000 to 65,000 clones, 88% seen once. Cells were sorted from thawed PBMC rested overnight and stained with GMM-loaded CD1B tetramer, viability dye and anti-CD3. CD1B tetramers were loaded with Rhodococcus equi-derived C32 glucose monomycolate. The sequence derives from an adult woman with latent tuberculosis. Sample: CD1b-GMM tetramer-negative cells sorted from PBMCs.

DNA of the CDR3: TGTGCCTGCCAGGAACTAGCGGGCACAGATACGCAGTATTTT. It yields the protein CACQELAGTDTQYF. The chain employs TRBV27 and TRBJ2-3; TRBD2 aligns across 8 bases. The CDR3 consists of 14 residues. The V gene's germline CDR1 is MNHEY and CDR2 SMNVEV (reference sequence). With 11 bases clipped from V and 1 base from J, the junction kept 8 bases outside the gene matches.